This T cell receptor (beta chain) was sequenced during a study of metastatic and nonmetastatic thyroid tumors. Study context: It was across blood and tumor or nodule tissue from malignant and benign thyroid patients that repertoires were compared.

Trimming cost V 5 bases and J 2 bases, with 21 bases left between them. This CDR3 is 16 amino acids long. The germline V gene has CDR1 DFQATT and CDR2 SNEGSKA (reference sequence). Patients underwent thyroid surgery, and none had received any treatment before it. In the original analysis: The authors used CDR3 differences across clinicopathological groups to build a distant-metastasis classifier for papillary thyroid cancer. From the PCR reads, TCRdb re-called clones with MiXCR. V and J calls and clone size were set by TCRdb, not the authors. This sample has almost 70,000 clones, with around 14% found just once.

The receptor was isolated from a male donor with papillary thyroid cancer or a benign thyroid nodule (not recorded which). Some clones in this sample may be carry-over from other donors' samples. The V gene is TRBV20-1, the J gene TRBJ1-2; D not resolved. Sequencing was carried out using blood. The CDR3 DNA is TGCAGTGCTGCCGGGCAGCGACGCCCTTTCAACTATGGCTACACCTTC. Translating gives CSAAGQRRPFNYGYTF.